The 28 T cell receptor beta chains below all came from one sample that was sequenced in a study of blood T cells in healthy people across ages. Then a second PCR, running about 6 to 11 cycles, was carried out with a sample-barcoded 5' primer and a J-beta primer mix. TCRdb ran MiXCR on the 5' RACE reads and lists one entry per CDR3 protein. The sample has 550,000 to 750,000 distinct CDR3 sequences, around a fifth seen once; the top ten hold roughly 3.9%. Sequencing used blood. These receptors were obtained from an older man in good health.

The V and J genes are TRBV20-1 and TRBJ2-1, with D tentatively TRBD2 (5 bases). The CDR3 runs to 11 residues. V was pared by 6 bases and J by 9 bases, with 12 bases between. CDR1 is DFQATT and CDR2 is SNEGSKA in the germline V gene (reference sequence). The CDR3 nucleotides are TGCAGTGCGCCTCTAGCCAGTGAGCAGTTCTTC. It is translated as CSAPLASEQFF.

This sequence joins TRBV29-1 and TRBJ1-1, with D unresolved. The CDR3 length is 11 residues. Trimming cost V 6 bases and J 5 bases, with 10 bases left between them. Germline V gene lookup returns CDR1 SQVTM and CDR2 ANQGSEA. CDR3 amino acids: CSVMTLTEAFF. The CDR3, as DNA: TGCAGCGTGATGACGCTGACTGAAGCTTTCTTT.

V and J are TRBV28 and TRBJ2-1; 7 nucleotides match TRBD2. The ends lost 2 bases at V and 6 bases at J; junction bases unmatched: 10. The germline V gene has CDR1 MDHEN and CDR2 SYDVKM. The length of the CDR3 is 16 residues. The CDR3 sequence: CASSLISGGSSNEQFF. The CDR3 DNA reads TGTGCCAGCAGTTTAATCTCGGGCGGGAGTTCCAATGAGCAGTTCTTC.

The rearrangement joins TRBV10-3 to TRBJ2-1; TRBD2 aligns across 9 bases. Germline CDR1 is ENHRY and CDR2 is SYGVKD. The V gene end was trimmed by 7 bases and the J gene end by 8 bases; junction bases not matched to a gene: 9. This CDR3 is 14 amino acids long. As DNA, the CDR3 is TGTGCCATCAAACCTAGCGGGATTTTCGATGAGCAGTTCTTC. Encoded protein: CAIKPSGIFDEQFF.

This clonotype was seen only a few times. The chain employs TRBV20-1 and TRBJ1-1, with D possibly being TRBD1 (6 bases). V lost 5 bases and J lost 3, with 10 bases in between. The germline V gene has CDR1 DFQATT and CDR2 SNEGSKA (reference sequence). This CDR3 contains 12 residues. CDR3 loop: CSAPRGDTEAFF. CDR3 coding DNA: TGCAGTGCTCCTAGGGGGGACACTGAAGCTTTCTTT.

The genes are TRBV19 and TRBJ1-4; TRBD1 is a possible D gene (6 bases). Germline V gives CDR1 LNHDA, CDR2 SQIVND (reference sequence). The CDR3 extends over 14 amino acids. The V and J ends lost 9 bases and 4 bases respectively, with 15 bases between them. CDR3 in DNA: TGTGCCAGCAAAGACAGGTGGAATAATGAAAAACTGTTTTTT. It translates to CASKDRWNNEKLFF. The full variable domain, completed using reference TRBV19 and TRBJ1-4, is DGGITQSPKYLFRKEGQNVTLSCEQNLNHDAMYWYRQDPGQGLRLIYYSQIVNDFQKGDIAEGYSVSREKKESFPLTVTSAQKNPTAFYLCASKDRWNNEKLFFGSGTQLSVL.

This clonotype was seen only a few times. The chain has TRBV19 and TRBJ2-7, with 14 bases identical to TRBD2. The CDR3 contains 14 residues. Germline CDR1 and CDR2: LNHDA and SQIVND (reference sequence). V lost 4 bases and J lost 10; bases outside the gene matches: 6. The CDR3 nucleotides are TGTGCCAGTAGTACCGGGACTAGCGGGAGTTTACAGTACTTC. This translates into CASSTGTSGSLQYF.

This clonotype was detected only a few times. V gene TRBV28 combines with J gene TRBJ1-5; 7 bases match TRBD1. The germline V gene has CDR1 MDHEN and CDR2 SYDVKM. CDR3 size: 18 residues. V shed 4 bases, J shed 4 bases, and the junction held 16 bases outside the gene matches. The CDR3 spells CASSSTFRTGILNQPQHF. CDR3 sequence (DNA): TGTGCCAGCAGTTCGACCTTTCGGACAGGAATTTTGAATCAGCCCCAGCATTTT.

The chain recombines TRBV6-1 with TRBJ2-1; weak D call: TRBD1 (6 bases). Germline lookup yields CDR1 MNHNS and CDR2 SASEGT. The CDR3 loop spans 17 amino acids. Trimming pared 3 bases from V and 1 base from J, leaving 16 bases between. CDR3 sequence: CASSETDRYGSYNEQFF. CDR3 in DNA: TGTGCCAGCAGTGAGACAGACAGGTATGGATCCTACAATGAGCAGTTCTTC.

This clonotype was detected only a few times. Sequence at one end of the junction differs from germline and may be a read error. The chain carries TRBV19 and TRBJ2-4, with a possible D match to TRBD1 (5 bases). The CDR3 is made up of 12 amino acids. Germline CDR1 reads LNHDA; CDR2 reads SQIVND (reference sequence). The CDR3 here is CARSDSFGIQYF. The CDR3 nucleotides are TGTGCCCGTAGTGACAGTTTTGGCATTCAGTACTTC.

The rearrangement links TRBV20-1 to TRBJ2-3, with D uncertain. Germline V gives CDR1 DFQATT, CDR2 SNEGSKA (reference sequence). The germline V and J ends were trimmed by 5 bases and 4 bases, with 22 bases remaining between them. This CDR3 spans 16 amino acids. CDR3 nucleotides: TGCAGTGCTCCCTCCAACGCCCCGTCGGTCCCAGATACGCAGTATTTT. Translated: CSAPSNAPSVPDTQYF.

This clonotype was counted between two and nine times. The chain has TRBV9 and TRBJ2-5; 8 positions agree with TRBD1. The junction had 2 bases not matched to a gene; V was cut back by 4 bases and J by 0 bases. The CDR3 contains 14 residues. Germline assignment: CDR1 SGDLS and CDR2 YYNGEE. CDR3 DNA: TGTGCCAGCAGCCCGGGACAGGACCAAGAGACCCAGTACTTC. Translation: CASSPGQDQETQYF.

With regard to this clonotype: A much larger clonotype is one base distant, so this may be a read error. The CDR3 region has the DNA TGTGCCAGCCGGCACGACGGTACAAGGACTGAAGCTGTCTTT. It is translated as CASRHDGTRTEAVF. This rearrangement joins TRBV2 to TRBJ1-1; D gene unclear. CDR1 is SNHLY, CDR2 FYNNEI, per germline. The CDR3 covers 14 residues.

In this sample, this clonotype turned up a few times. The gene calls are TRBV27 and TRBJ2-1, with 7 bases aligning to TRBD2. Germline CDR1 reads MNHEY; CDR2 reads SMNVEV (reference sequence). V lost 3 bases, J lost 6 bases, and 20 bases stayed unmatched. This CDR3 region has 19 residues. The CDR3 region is CASSFAPLGLILASNEQFF. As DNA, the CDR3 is TGTGCCAGCAGTTTCGCCCCCCTCGGCTTAATACTAGCGTCCAATGAGCAGTTCTTC.

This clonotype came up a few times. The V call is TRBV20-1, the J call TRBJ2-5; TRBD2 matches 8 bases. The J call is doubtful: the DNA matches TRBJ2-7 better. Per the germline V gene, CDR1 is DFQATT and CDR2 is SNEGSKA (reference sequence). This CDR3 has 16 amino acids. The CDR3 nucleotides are TGCAGTGCTAGAGATCCCAGCGGGAGAGGCGCCTACGAGCAGTACTTC. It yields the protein CSARDPSGRGAYEQYF.

This chain's CDR3 is CSEAGESTDTQYF. Here the CDR3 DNA reads TGCAGTGAAGCGGGTGAGAGCACAGATACGCAGTATTTT. The J gene is TRBJ2-3, the V gene TRBV20-1, with a possible D match to TRBD2 (6 bases). The CDR3 contains 13 residues. Germline CDR1 DFQATT, CDR2 SNEGSKA (reference sequence). The germline V and J ends were trimmed by 7 bases and 0 bases, with 11 bases remaining between them.

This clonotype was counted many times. For the CDR3, the DNA is TGTGCCAGCAGCGACGGACAGGGCTACGAGCAGTACTTC. Amino acids: CASSDGQGYEQYF. J is TRBJ2-7 and V is TRBV7-3; 8 bases map to TRBD1. CDR1 and CDR2 (germline): SGHTA, FQGTGA. The V gene end was trimmed by 5 bases and the J gene end by 3 bases; junction bases not matched to a gene: 3. The CDR3 sequence is 13 residues long. Full variable domain (outside the CDR3, taken from reference TRBV7-3 and TRBJ2-7): GAGVSQTPSNKVTEKGKYVELRCDPISGHTALYWYRQSLGQGPEFLIYFQGTGAADDSGLPNDRFFAVRPEGSVSTLKIQRTERGDSAVYLCASSDGQGYEQYFGPGTRLTVT.

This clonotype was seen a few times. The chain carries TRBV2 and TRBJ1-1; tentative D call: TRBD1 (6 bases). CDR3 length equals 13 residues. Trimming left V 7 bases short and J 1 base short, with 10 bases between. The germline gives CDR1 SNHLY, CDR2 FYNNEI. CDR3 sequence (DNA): TGTGCCAGCATGAGGGGGAGGAACACTGAAGCTTTCTTT. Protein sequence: CASMRGRNTEAFF.

CDR3 nucleotide sequence: TGTGCCATCAGTGGTAAGGCCGGTGTTGAGCAGTTCTTC. Translated: CAISGKAGVEQFF. V is TRBV10-3 and J is TRBJ2-1; no clear D. The CDR3 length is 13 residues. V was cut by 4 bases and J by 9 bases, with 13 bases left in between. Germline assignment: CDR1 ENHRY and CDR2 SYGVKD.

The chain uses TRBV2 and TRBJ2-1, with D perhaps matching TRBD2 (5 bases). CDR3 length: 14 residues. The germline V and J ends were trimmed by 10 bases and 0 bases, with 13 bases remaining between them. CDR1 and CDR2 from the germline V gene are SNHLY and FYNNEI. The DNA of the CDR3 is TGTGCCACCTGGACGGGGAGCTCCTACAATGAGCAGTTCTTC. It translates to CATWTGSSYNEQFF.

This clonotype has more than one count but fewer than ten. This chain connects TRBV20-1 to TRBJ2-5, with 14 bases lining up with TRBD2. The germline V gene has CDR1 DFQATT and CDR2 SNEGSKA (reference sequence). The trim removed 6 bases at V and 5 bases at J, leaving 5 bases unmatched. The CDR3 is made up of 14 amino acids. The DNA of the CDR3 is TGCAGTGCCTGGACTAGCGGGAGGAGTGAGACCCAGTACTTC. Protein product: CSAWTSGRSETQYF.

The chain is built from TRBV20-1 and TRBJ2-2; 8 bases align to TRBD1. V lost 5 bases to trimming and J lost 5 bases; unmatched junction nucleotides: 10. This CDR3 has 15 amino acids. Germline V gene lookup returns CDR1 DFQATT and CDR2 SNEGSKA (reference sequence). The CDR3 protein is CSARDRLKGTGELFF. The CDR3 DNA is TGCAGTGCTCGGGACAGGCTCAAGGGGACCGGGGAGCTGTTTTTT.

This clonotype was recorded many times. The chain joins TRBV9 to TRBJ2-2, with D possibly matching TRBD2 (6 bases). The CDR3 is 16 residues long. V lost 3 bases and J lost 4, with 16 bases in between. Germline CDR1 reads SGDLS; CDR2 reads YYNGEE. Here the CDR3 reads CASSASVGTPTGELFF. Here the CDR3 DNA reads TGTGCCAGCAGCGCAAGCGTGGGGACTCCCACCGGGGAGCTGTTTTTT.

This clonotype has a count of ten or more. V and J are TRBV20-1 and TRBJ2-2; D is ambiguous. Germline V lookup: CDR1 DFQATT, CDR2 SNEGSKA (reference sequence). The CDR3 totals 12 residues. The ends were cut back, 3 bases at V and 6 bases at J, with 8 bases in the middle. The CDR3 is CSASGRPGELFF. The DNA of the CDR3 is TGCAGTGCTAGTGGGCGGCCCGGGGAGCTGTTTTTT.

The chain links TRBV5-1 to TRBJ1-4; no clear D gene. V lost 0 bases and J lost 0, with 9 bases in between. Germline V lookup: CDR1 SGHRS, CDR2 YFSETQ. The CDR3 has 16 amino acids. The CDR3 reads CASSLAVGATNEKLFF. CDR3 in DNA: TGCGCCAGCAGCTTGGCCGTTGGGGCAACTAATGAAAAACTGTTTTTT.

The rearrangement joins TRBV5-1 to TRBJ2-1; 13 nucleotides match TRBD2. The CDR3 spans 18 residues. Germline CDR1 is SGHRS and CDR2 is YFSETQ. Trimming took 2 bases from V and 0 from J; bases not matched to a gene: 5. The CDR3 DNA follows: TGCGCCAGCAGCTTTTGGACTAGCGGGAGAGGCTCCTACAATGAGCAGTTCTTC. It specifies CASSFWTSGRGSYNEQFF.

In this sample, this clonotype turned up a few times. CDR3 protein: CSANDRPNEKLFF. The CDR3 DNA follows: TGCAGTGCTAACGACAGGCCAAATGAAAAACTGTTTTTT. The chain combines TRBV20-1 with TRBJ1-4, with D perhaps TRBD1 (6 bases). The CDR3 is made up of 13 amino acids. CDR1 is DFQATT, CDR2 SNEGSKA, per germline (reference sequence). V was clipped by 4 bases and J by 5 bases, with 11 bases between them.

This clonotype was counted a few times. In DNA form, the CDR3 reads TGCAGCGTTGAGGTCTCGGGTGGCTACACCTTC. It codes for CSVEVSGGYTF. The chain links TRBV29-1 to TRBJ1-2; no reliable D call. The CDR3 has 11 residues. V dropped 3 bases and J dropped 7 bases, with 9 bases sitting between them. Germline CDR1 SQVTM, CDR2 ANQGSEA.